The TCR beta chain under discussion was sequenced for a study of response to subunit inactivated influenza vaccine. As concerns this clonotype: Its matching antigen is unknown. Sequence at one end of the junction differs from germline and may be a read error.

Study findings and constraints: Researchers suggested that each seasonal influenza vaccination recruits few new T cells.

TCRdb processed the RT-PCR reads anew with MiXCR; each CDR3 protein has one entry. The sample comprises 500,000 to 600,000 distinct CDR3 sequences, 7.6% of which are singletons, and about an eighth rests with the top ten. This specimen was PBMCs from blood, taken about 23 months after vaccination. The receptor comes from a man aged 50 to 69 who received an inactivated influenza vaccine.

The CDR3 loop is CASSYGRENHPQHF. In DNA form, the CDR3 reads TGTGCCAGCAGTTACGGCAGGGAAAATCATCCCCAGCATTTT. This chain links TRBV6-2 or TRBV6-3 with TRBJ1-5; D possibly corresponds to TRBD1 (5 bases). CDR1 and CDR2 from the germline V gene are MNHEY and SVGEGT. The CDR3 has 14 amino acids.